Listed below are T cell receptor beta chains from one sample, sequenced in a study of blood T cell repertoires in COVID-19. The protocol was immunoSEQ multiplex PCR, while the TCRdb copy is restricted to in-frame clones and leaves out a portion. The table shows 110,000 to 150,000 clones, with approximately 86% occurring only once. Specimen: peripheral blood. The receptors come from a human donor in a cohort sampled during active COVID-19. Each CDR3 is given with its conserved first and last residue. D genes are given only for firm matches. The size field is filled for only some rows; it gives once, few, many or a size class.

abundance: few
j_gene: TRBJ2-3
d_gene: .
v_gene: TRBV6-6
CDR3aa: CAINFWGGSSTDTQYF
CDR3nt: TGTGCCATTAACTTCTGGGGCGGCTCTAGCACAGATACGCAGTATTTT

abundance: .
j_gene: TRBJ2-5
d_gene: TRBD2
v_gene: TRBV29-1
CDR3aa: CSVERGVQETQYF
CDR3nt: TGCAGCGTTGAGCGGGGGGTCCAAGAGACCCAGTACTTC

abundance: once
j_gene: TRBJ2-1
d_gene: .
v_gene: TRBV5-1
CDR3aa: CASSVRTGTENNEQFF
CDR3nt: TGCGCCAGCAGTGTCAGAACAGGGACGGAAAACAATGAGCAGTTCTTC

abundance: .
j_gene: TRBJ2-2
d_gene: .
v_gene: TRBV30
CDR3aa: CAWSASGTGELFF
CDR3nt: TGTGCCTGGAGTGCCAGCGGCACCGGGGAGCTGTTTTTT

abundance: .
j_gene: TRBJ2-2
d_gene: TRBD2
v_gene: TRBV3-1/TRBV3-2
CDR3aa: CASSQGLAGPGGELFF
CDR3nt: TGTGCCAGCAGCCAGGGACTAGCGGGACCTGGCGGGGAGCTGTTTTTT

abundance: many
j_gene: TRBJ1-2
d_gene: .
v_gene: TRBV29-1
CDR3aa: CSVQGWDGYTF
CDR3nt: TGCAGCGTGCAGGGGTGGGATGGCTACACCTTC

abundance: .
j_gene: TRBJ2-3
d_gene: TRBD2
v_gene: TRBV7-8
CDR3aa: CASSLASGGAPDTQYF
CDR3nt: TGTGCCAGCAGCTTAGCGAGCGGGGGGGCCCCAGATACGCAGTATTTT

abundance: few
j_gene: TRBJ2-3
d_gene: .
v_gene: TRBV19
CDR3aa: CASSLAGLGDTQYF
CDR3nt: TGTGCCAGTAGTCTTGCGGGGCTCGGGGATACGCAGTATTTT

abundance: .
j_gene: TRBJ1-5
d_gene: .
v_gene: TRBV5-5
CDR3aa: CASSRDSNQPQHF
CDR3nt: TGTGCCAGCAGCCGGGATAGCAATCAGCCCCAGCATTTT

abundance: .
j_gene: TRBJ2-3
d_gene: TRBD2
v_gene: TRBV7-2
CDR3aa: CASSSTGTSGGANTQYF
CDR3nt: TGTGCCAGCAGCTCCACCGGGACTAGCGGGGGGGCGAATACGCAGTATTTT

abundance: .
j_gene: TRBJ2-5
d_gene: TRBD2
v_gene: TRBV30
CDR3aa: CAWSVPLAGEETQYF
CDR3nt: TGTGCCTGGAGTGTTCCTTTAGCGGGAGAAGAGACCCAGTACTTC

abundance: .
j_gene: TRBJ2-3
d_gene: TRBD2
v_gene: TRBV19
CDR3aa: CASAGGRTDTQYF
CDR3nt: TGTGCCAGTGCGGGAGGTAGGACAGATACGCAGTATTTT

abundance: .
j_gene: TRBJ1-6
d_gene: .
v_gene: TRBV6-2/TRBV6-3
CDR3aa: CASSYSTQNNSPLHF
CDR3nt: TGTGCCAGCAGTTACTCGACACAGAATAATTCACCCCTCCACTTT

abundance: .
j_gene: TRBJ1-1
d_gene: TRBD1
v_gene: TRBV27
CDR3aa: CASTPGDSRNTEAFF
CDR3nt: TGTGCCAGCACCCCCGGGGACAGCCGGAACACTGAAGCTTTCTTT

abundance: few
j_gene: TRBJ2-5
d_gene: TRBD1
v_gene: TRBV6-1
CDR3aa: CASSVQPGTGGGKTQYF
CDR3nt: TGTGCCAGCAGTGTCCAACCCGGGACAGGGGGCGGTAAGACCCAGTACTTC

abundance: .
j_gene: TRBJ2-2
d_gene: TRBD1
v_gene: TRBV6-5
CDR3aa: CASSYSTGAGGELFF
CDR3nt: TGTGCCAGCAGTTACTCGACAGGGGCAGGCGGGGAGCTGTTTTTT

abundance: .
j_gene: TRBJ2-1
d_gene: TRBD1
v_gene: TRBV7-8
CDR3aa: CASSSGDRGVDNEQFF
CDR3nt: TGTGCCAGCAGCTCGGGGGACAGGGGAGTTGACAATGAGCAGTTCTTC

abundance: .
j_gene: TRBJ1-5
d_gene: .
v_gene: TRBV27
CDR3aa: CASSSGDLLGGQPQHF
CDR3nt: TGTGCCAGCAGTTCTGGAGACCTTCTCGGCGGTCAGCCCCAGCATTTT

abundance: .
j_gene: TRBJ2-7
d_gene: TRBD1
v_gene: TRBV27
CDR3aa: CASSTRQGSAYEQYF
CDR3nt: TGTGCCAGCAGTACCCGACAGGGGAGCGCCTACGAGCAGTACTTC

abundance: .
j_gene: TRBJ1-5
d_gene: .
v_gene: TRBV20-1
CDR3aa: CSASDWAGDNRRNQPQHF
CDR3nt: TGCAGTGCTAGTGACTGGGCAGGCGACAATCGTCGTAATCAGCCCCAGCATTTT

abundance: .
j_gene: TRBJ2-3
d_gene: TRBD2
v_gene: TRBV29-1
CDR3aa: CSVDGLAGDITDTQYF
CDR3nt: TGCAGCGTTGACGGACTAGCGGGGGACATCACAGATACGCAGTATTTT

abundance: .
j_gene: TRBJ1-4
d_gene: TRBD1
v_gene: TRBV10-1
CDR3aa: CASIRGGTGGVANEKLFF
CDR3nt: TGCGCCAGCATCCGAGGGGGGACAGGGGGAGTAGCTAATGAAAAACTGTTTTTT

abundance: .
j_gene: TRBJ2-4
d_gene: TRBD2
v_gene: TRBV5-6
CDR3aa: CASSLAGRGIQNIQYF
CDR3nt: TGTGCCAGCAGCTTGGCGGGGCGGGGGATCCAAAACATTCAGTACTTC

abundance: .
j_gene: TRBJ1-1
d_gene: .
v_gene: TRBV7-2
CDR3aa: CASSLARKSLGRVENTEAFF
CDR3nt: TGTGCCAGCAGCTTAGCCCGAAAAAGTTTAGGCAGGGTCGAGAACACTGAAGCTTTCTTT

abundance: few
j_gene: TRBJ2-2
d_gene: .
v_gene: TRBV30
CDR3aa: CAWSVREPGELFF
CDR3nt: TGTGCCTGGAGTGTAAGGGAGCCCGGGGAGCTGTTTTTT

abundance: once
j_gene: TRBJ2-3
d_gene: TRBD2
v_gene: TRBV6-1
CDR3aa: CASSDPSGGHPTDTQYF
CDR3nt: TGTGCCAGCAGTGACCCTAGCGGGGGGCACCCAACAGATACGCAGTATTTT

abundance: .
j_gene: TRBJ1-2
d_gene: .
v_gene: TRBV5-4
CDR3aa: CASSLAGTNGYTF
CDR3nt: TGTGCCAGCAGCTTGGCCGGGACAAATGGCTACACCTTC

abundance: .
j_gene: TRBJ1-1
d_gene: .
v_gene: TRBV12-3/TRBV12-4
CDR3aa: CASSLIMNTEAFF
CDR3nt: TGTGCCAGCAGTTTAATTATGAACACTGAAGCTTTCTTT

abundance: .
j_gene: TRBJ2-1
d_gene: .
v_gene: TRBV7-8
CDR3aa: CASSLLQGGNEQFF
CDR3nt: TGTGCCAGCAGCTTACTTCAGGGTGGCAATGAGCAGTTCTTC

abundance: .
j_gene: TRBJ1-1
d_gene: .
v_gene: TRBV12-3/TRBV12-4
CDR3aa: CASSFSNTEAFF
CDR3nt: TGTGCCAGCAGTTTTTCAAACACTGAAGCTTTCTTT

abundance: .
j_gene: TRBJ1-4
d_gene: .
v_gene: TRBV5-1
CDR3aa: CASSFGTTNEKLFF
CDR3nt: TGCGCCAGCAGCTTCGGGACAACTAATGAAAAACTGTTTTTT

abundance: .
j_gene: TRBJ2-2
d_gene: TRBD2
v_gene: TRBV30
CDR3aa: CAWQDAGARYGELFF
CDR3nt: TGTGCCTGGCAAGATGCGGGAGCCCGTTACGGGGAGCTGTTTTTT

abundance: .
j_gene: TRBJ1-3
d_gene: .
v_gene: TRBV28
CDR3aa: CASSARGFGNTIYF
CDR3nt: TGTGCCAGCAGTGCCAGGGGTTTTGGAAACACCATATATTTT

abundance: .
j_gene: TRBJ1-1
d_gene: .
v_gene: TRBV19
CDR3aa: CASTYSSTNTEAFF
CDR3nt: TGTGCCAGTACCTACAGCAGTACGAACACTGAAGCTTTCTTT